This record covers a single TCR beta chain. What antigen it recognizes has not been identified. Per-nucleotide qualities are absent, and no much larger clonotype sits a single base away. Ficoll-Paque density gradient centrifugation was the method used to isolate PBMCs. The data were taken from a study of T-cell memory formation after mild COVID-19 (dated by TCRdb to about 2021). In terms of the full investigation: TCR sequence clusters from the two donors were found to be largely donor specific. T-cell clones expanding and contracting after mild COVID-19 in two donors were tracked by longitudinal TCRalpha and TCRbeta repertoire sequencing. Two young, previously healthy adult volunteers made up the cohort, one male and one female. Beyond this particular receptor, the publication reports: SARS-CoV-2 specificity was not confirmed for the second-wave clones peaking on day 37. Contracting CD4+ clones appeared mostly in the CM and EM memory subsets, whereas CD8+ clones were enriched in EMRA. Clones contracting from day 15 to 85 had balanced CD4/CD8 phenotypes, while a second wave expanding from day 15 to 37 was biased towards CD4+. The detection of some responding clones in pre-infection memory suggests that pre-existing cross-reactive memory T cells joined the SARS-CoV-2 response. The study covered only a couple of mild cases, and larger cohorts including severe cases with pre-infection samples were considered necessary.

Reading the germline V gene gives CDR1 SGHVS and CDR2 FNYEAQ. Trimming leaves V shorter by 5 bases and J shorter by 2 bases, with the junction holding 6 bases beyond the gene matches. Its CDR3 holds 15 amino acids, cysteine through phenylalanine. CDR3 DNA is the only sequence kept; it has 45 bases, read in frame from the first base. The run used an Illumina NovaSeq 6000. cDNA libraries for TCRalpha and TCRbeta were prepared by 5'RACE using constant-segment primers, with sample barcodes and unique molecular identifiers added. RNA was extracted from every sample with Trizol reagent. The libraries were amplified in two PCR steps, and the second step added a second sample barcode and Illumina TruSeq adapters. Sequencing of the libraries was done on an Illumina NovaSeq, producing 2 x 150 bp paired-end reads. Turning to the authors' computational methods: Demultiplexing of reads and collapsing into UMI-guided consensus sequences were performed with migec v1.2.7. Using mixcr v2.1.11, UMI consensuses were aligned to TRA and TRB V and J templates and then assembled into clonotypes. Expanded or contracted clonotypes were those called significant by both edgeR and NoisET, with noise models trained on biological replicates. For edgeR calls, the cutoffs were a false discovery rate-adjusted p below 0.01 and a log2 fold-change threshold of 1. As an exploratory analysis of dynamics, PCA with hierarchical clustering was applied to max-normalized trajectories of the 1000 most abundant clonotypes. Each responding clone was given a CD4 or CD8 phenotype based on the CD4+ and CD8+ repertoires, which had been sequenced separately. TCRdb reanalyzed the raw reads on its own, using fastp at Q25 for trimming and MiXCR for clone calling, and kept in-frame beta chains. Rows matching on CDR3 protein sequence are summarized as one entry with the most common DNA and genes. These V and J calls rely on TCRdb rather than the paper's analysis. The sample table shows roughly 480,000 distinct CDR3 sequences, and 20% to 25% are seen once. The ten largest clones take up under 15% of the sample.

Rearrangement joined TRBV7-6 to TRBJ2-7; a stretch of 10 junction bases matches TRBD1. This sequence originates from an adult woman who had mild COVID-19 (a few samples of this study predate the infection). The sample titles of this study are shuffled in the database, so cell type and time point are left out; the donor was told from shared clones. What was sequenced was PBMCs or a T cell subset sorted from them (not recorded which). In nucleotides, the sequence is TGTGCCAGCAGCGACCGGGACAGGGGCGCCTACGAGCAGTACTTC. Its coded protein is CASSDRDRGAYEQYF. Beyond the CDR3, the reference TRBV7-6 and TRBJ2-7 genes provide the residues; the full variable domain reads: GAGVSQSPRYKVTKRGQDVALRCDPISGHVSLYWYRQALGQGPEFLTYFNYEAQQDKSGLPNDRFSAERPEGSISTLTIQRTEQRDSAMYRCASSDRDRGAYEQYFGPGTRLTVT.